Listed below are T cell receptor beta chains from one sample, sequenced in a study of blood T cell repertoires in COVID-19. Sequencing used immunoSEQ multiplex PCR; TCRdb keeps in-frame clones, though not all of them. In the table there are approximately 150,000 clones, 75% to 90% of which are singletons. The sample was PBMCs or T cells enriched from blood (not recorded which). These receptors were taken from a man between 45 and 60 years old in a cohort exposed to, infected with or recovered from COVID-19 (not recorded which). CDR3s include the opening cysteine and the closing phenylalanine or tryptophan. A D gene is named only where the DNA matches it firmly. Size is stated for part of the rows, as once, few or many counts, or as a class when the clone is expanded.

d_gene	abundance	j_gene	v_gene	CDR3aa	CDR3nt
TRBD2	NA	TRBJ2-1	TRBV19	CASTNSGRGNEQFF	TGTGCCAGTACAAATAGCGGGAGGGGAAATGAGCAGTTCTTC
NA	NA	TRBJ2-5	TRBV29-1	CSVSGQETQYF	TGCAGCGTTAGCGGCCAAGAGACCCAGTACTTC
TRBD2	NA	TRBJ2-6	TRBV19	CASSISETSTNVLTF	TGTGCCAGTAGTATTTCCGAGACTAGCACCAACGTCCTGACTTTC
NA	NA	TRBJ1-3	TRBV24-1	CATSDPDSSGNTIYF	TGTGCCACCAGTGATCCGGACAGCTCTGGAAACACCATATATTTT
NA	NA	TRBJ2-7	TRBV29-1	CSVVPSSYEQYF	TGCAGCGTTGTTCCTAGCTCCTACGAGCAGTACTTC
TRBD1	NA	TRBJ2-7	TRBV2	CASSATGQGADEQYF	TGTGCCAGCAGTGCTACTGGACAGGGGGCCGACGAGCAGTACTTC
NA	NA	TRBJ1-6	TRBV28	CASSSQGRRSPLHF	TGTGCCAGCAGTTCCCAGGGGCGGCGTTCACCCCTCCACTTT
TRBD1	NA	TRBJ2-7	TRBV3-1/TRBV3-2	CASSFAGGSYEQYF	TGTGCCAGCAGCTTCGCAGGGGGTAGTTACGAGCAGTACTTC
TRBD2	NA	TRBJ2-1	TRBV10-3	CAIRTNPGTSGGNTYNEQFF	TGTGCCATCAGGACCAACCCCGGGACTAGCGGGGGGAATACCTACAATGAGCAGTTCTTC
NA	NA	TRBJ2-3	TRBV7-2	CAGSLAGRGTDTQYF	TGTGCCGGATCGTTGGCGGGGAGAGGCACAGATACGCAGTATTTT
NA	few	TRBJ1-5	TRBV30	CAWSRQASNQPQHF	TGTGCCTGGAGTCGACAAGCTAGCAATCAGCCCCAGCATTTT
TRBD1	NA	TRBJ2-2	TRBV5-1	CASVQGANTGELFF	TGCGCCAGCGTGCAGGGGGCAAACACCGGGGAGCTGTTTTTT
TRBD1	NA	TRBJ2-7	TRBV30	CAWTGDRGYEQYF	TGTGCCTGGACGGGAGACAGGGGCTACGAGCAGTACTTC
TRBD2	NA	TRBJ2-5	TRBV19	CASSIERDGETQYF	TGTGCCAGTAGTATTGAGCGGGACGGGGAGACCCAGTACTTC
TRBD2	NA	TRBJ2-7	TRBV4-3	CASSQDSGGYEQYF	TGCGCCAGCAGCCAAGATTCGGGGGGGTATGAGCAGTACTTC
NA	NA	TRBJ1-1	TRBV12-3/TRBV12-4	CASSLDRHTEAFF	TGTGCCAGCAGTTTAGACAGGCACACTGAAGCTTTCTTT
NA	few	TRBJ2-7	TRBV5-4	CASSFRGATYEQYF	TGTGCCAGCAGCTTTCGGGGGGCAACCTACGAGCAGTACTTC
NA	few	TRBJ1-6	TRBV4-1	CASSPGPPEGSPLHF	TGCGCCAGCAGTCCTGGCCCGCCTGAGGGCTCACCCCTCCACTTT
NA	few	TRBJ2-1	TRBV7-9	CASSSTANEQFF	TGTGCCAGCAGCTCGACAGCCAATGAGCAGTTCTTC
NA	NA	TRBJ1-2	TRBV14	CASSRTENSGYTF	TGTGCCAGCTCCCGAACAGAGAACTCTGGCTACACCTTC
NA	NA	TRBJ2-2	TRBV6-5	CASMAGAATGELFF	TGTGCCAGCATGGCGGGGGCGGCCACCGGGGAGCTGTTTTTT
NA	NA	TRBJ1-2	TRBV30	CAWIRGGNYGYTF	TGTGCCTGGATACGGGGGGGTAACTATGGCTACACCTTC
TRBD2	few	TRBJ2-5	TRBV2	CASSSGGLESPTKYF	TGTGCCAGCAGTTCTGGGGGACTAGAGTCTCCAACCAAGTACTTC
NA	NA	TRBJ1-4	TRBV4-3	CASSRLGGQSEKLFF	TGCGCCAGCAGCCGCTTAGGAGGTCAGAGTGAAAAACTGTTTTTT
TRBD2	NA	TRBJ2-1	TRBV7-9	CASSFSTSGRAYNEQFF	TGTGCCAGCAGCTTCTCGACTAGCGGGAGGGCTTACAATGAGCAGTTCTTC
TRBD1	NA	TRBJ1-1	TRBV28	CASSATGRSTEAFF	TGTGCCAGCAGCGCGACAGGGCGGAGCACTGAAGCTTTCTTT
NA	NA	TRBJ1-1	TRBV12-5	CASAWRESTEAFF	TGTGCTAGTGCCTGGAGAGAGAGCACTGAAGCTTTCTTT
TRBD2	NA	TRBJ2-1	TRBV7-2	CASSATSGGYNEQFF	TGTGCCAGCAGCGCGACTAGCGGGGGATACAATGAGCAGTTCTTC
TRBD1	NA	TRBJ2-1	TRBV7-2	CASSRGQGYNEQFF	TGTGCCAGCAGCAGAGGACAGGGCTACAATGAGCAGTTCTTC
NA	few	TRBJ2-2	TRBV15	CATARDTITGELFF	TGTGCCACCGCCCGGGACACTATCACCGGGGAGCTGTTTTTT
TRBD2	NA	TRBJ2-7	TRBV19	CASRGLAGSTYEQYF	TGTGCCAGTAGGGGGCTAGCGGGTTCTACCTACGAGCAGTACTTC